These 7 T cell receptor beta chains share one sample of origin, sequenced in a study of blood T cell repertoires in COVID-19. Profiled with immunoSEQ multiplex PCR; TCRdb holds only in-frame clones, not every one. The data show 200,000 or so clones, less than 90% seen once. The sequenced material came from peripheral blood. The receptors stem from a man in his forties or fifties with active or convalescent COVID-19.

The J gene is TRBJ2-2, the V gene TRBV5-4; TRBD1 matches 9 bases. CDR1 and CDR2 from the germline V gene are SGHNT and YYREEE (reference sequence). The CDR3 totals 15 residues. With 4 bases clipped from V and 3 bases from J, the junction kept 4 bases outside the gene matches. This chain's CDR3 is CASSKTGGDTGELFF. In nucleotides, the CDR3 is TGTGCCAGCAGCAAGACAGGGGGAGACACCGGGGAGCTGTTTTTT.

The genes are TRBV6-5 and TRBJ2-1; the match to TRBD1 covers 7 bases. Germline CDR1 is MNHEY and CDR2 is SVGAGI. This CDR3 has 14 amino acids. V shed 4 bases and J 3 bases; nucleotides not matched to a gene: 3. The CDR3 loop reads CASSSRDSYNEQFF. The CDR3 DNA is TGTGCCAGCAGTTCCCGGGACAGCTACAATGAGCAGTTCTTC.

This clone showed up just a few times. Different DNA sequences within this sample yield the same CDR3. The J gene is TRBJ2-7, the V gene TRBV5-5; a possible D gene is TRBD2 (6 bases). CDR3 length equals 13 residues. Germline V gives CDR1 SGHKS, CDR2 YYEKEE (reference sequence). V was cut by 5 bases and J by 2 bases, with 11 bases left in between. CDR3 coding DNA: TGTGCCAGCAGTTGGACGGGGGCCTACGAGCAGTACTTC. Protein sequence: CASSWTGAYEQYF.

In its sample, this clone was seen a few times. The rearrangement uses TRBV5-4 and TRBJ2-2; D possibly corresponds to TRBD2 (5 bases). Per germline, CDR1 SGHNT and CDR2 YYREEE (reference sequence). This CDR3 is 13 amino acids long. V lost 1 base to trimming and J lost 6 bases, with 7 bases between them. The CDR3 here is CASSLRGPGELFF. CDR3 in DNA: TGTGCCAGCAGCTTGCGCGGGCCCGGGGAGCTGTTTTTT. Using reference TRBV5-4 and TRBJ2-2 for the parts outside the CDR3, the full variable domain is ETGVTQSPTHLIKTRGQQVTLRCSSQSGHNTVSWYQQALGQGPQFIFQYYREEENGRGNFPPRFSGLQFPNYSSELNVNALELDDSALYLCASSLRGPGELFFGEGSRLTVL.

DNA of the CDR3: TGTGCCAGTAGTGCGTCTGGGGCCAACGTCCTGACTTTC. It yields the protein CASSASGANVLTF. The chain has TRBV19 and TRBJ2-6; D is uncertain. The ends were cut back, 5 bases at V and 1 base at J, with 3 bases in the middle. Germline CDR1 is LNHDA and CDR2 is SQIVND (reference sequence). CDR3 length: 13 amino acids.

The chain employs TRBV30 and TRBJ1-6; TRBD1 is a possible D gene (5 bases). The CDR3 consists of 14 residues. V shed 2 bases and J shed 7 bases, with 12 bases lying between them. CDR1 and CDR2 from the germline V gene are GTSNPN and SVGIG (reference sequence). The DNA for the CDR3 is TGTGCCTGGAGTCTACAAAACAGGAATTCACCCCTCCACTTT. Residues: CAWSLQNRNSPLHF. Full variable domain (remainder filled in from reference TRBV30 and TRBJ1-6): SQTIHQWPATLVQPVGSPLSLECTVEGTSNPNLYWYRQAAGRGLQLLFYSVGIGQISSEVPQNLSASRPQDRQFILSSKKLLLSDSGFYLCAWSLQNRNSPLHFGNGTRLTVT.

The gene calls are TRBV5-1 and TRBJ1-2; D possibly corresponds to TRBD1 (6 bases). Germline V gene sequence: CDR1 SGHRS, CDR2 YFSETQ. The CDR3 totals 13 residues. Trimming cost V 5 bases and J 8 bases, with 16 bases left between them. This CDR3 reads CASSLQGGYGYTF. The CDR3 DNA reads as TGCGCCAGCAGTTTACAGGGCGGATACGGCTACACCTTC.